This entry features one T cell receptor beta chain sequence. The antigen is undetermined. The sample belongs to a study of T cells in Graves' hyperthyroidism and ophthalmopathy. On the basis of clinical symptoms, serum thyroxine and TRAb, thyroid ultrasound and orbital computed tomography, diagnoses were made. The PBMCs were taken from 10 ml of fresh peripheral blood. Amplified regions were TCR beta CDR3 sequences from RNA transcripts. Using the HTBI primer set, a first-round RT-PCR was run on the TCR CDR3. TCRdb fed the multiplex PCR reads into MiXCR, producing one record per CDR3 protein. The sample holds hundreds of thousands of distinct CDR3 sequences, 16% seen once. Trimming removed 2 bases at V and 0 bases at J, with 20 bases between. Germline V CDR1 and CDR2: SGHVS, FNYEAQ. The CDR3 covers 18 residues. Study-wide points: Researchers report that a 13 V-J model separated ophthalmopathy from stable hyperthyroidism.

Sample: blood. This receptor was taken from a woman under 30 with Graves' hyperthyroidism. The chain has TRBV7-6 and TRBJ2-7; D possibly corresponds to TRBD2 (6 bases). This CDR3 is CASSLSGWASANSYEQYF. The CDR3 coding sequence is TGTGCCAGCAGCTTAAGCGGCTGGGCTAGCGCAAACTCCTACGAGCAGTACTTC.